This T cell receptor beta chain was found in a study of blood T cells in healthy people across ages. CDR1 MNHGY and CDR2 SVAAGI come from the germline V gene. This CDR3 is built from 15 residues. Trimming at V came to 7 bases and at J to 1 base, leaving 3 bases not matched to a gene. Primed by a sample-barcoded 5' primer and a J-beta primer mix, a second PCR proceeded for roughly 6 to 12 cycles. TCRdb reprocessed the 5' RACE reads via MiXCR and lists one record per CDR3 protein. In the table there are roughly 1,300,000 distinct CDR3 sequences, approximately 59% of which are singletons. This clonotype was obtained from a man aged 18 to 35 in good health. Sequencing was performed on blood. The chain is built from TRBV6-9 and TRBJ2-6, with 8 bases aligning to TRBD1. This CDR3 is CASIDRGSGANVLTF. DNA for the CDR3: TGTGCCAGCATTGACAGGGGATCTGGGGCCAACGTCCTGACTTTC.